This TCR beta chain was observed in a study of T cell changes during pregnancy in multiple sclerosis. Germline V gene sequence: CDR1 LGHNA, CDR2 YNFKEQ. V was pared by 4 bases and J by 0 bases, with 13 bases between. The CDR3 runs to 16 residues. Some clones are missing from TCRdb's copy, which holds only in-frame ones; the method was immunoSEQ multiplex PCR. This table holds roughly 50,000 clones, 85% to 95% found once. The source is a female donor with multiple sclerosis, enrolled in a pregnancy study. The chain couples TRBV4-2 to TRBJ2-1; D possibly corresponds to TRBD2 (6 bases). The sequencing used CD4+ T cells from peripheral blood mononuclear cells, collected in the third trimester of pregnancy. CDR3 sequence reads: CASSPRAGSSYNEQFF. In nucleotides, the CDR3 is TGTGCCAGCAGCCCGCGGGCGGGAAGCTCCTACAATGAGCAGTTCTTC.